The source of this TCR beta chain is a study of blood T cell repertoires in COVID-19. Overall study context: Sample material is recorded as cDNA or gDNA derived from T cells, B-cell-depleted T cells, or PBMCs.

Per the study methods: Estimation of nucleated cell counts relied on the amplification of reference gene primers. The protocol was immunoSEQ multiplex PCR, while the TCRdb copy is restricted to in-frame clones and leaves out a portion. Clone size and the V and J calls come from that table; the DNA yielded D and trimming. This sample has some 74,000 clones, with about 72% found just once. This CDR3 is built from 16 residues. Germline assignment: CDR1 MGHRA and CDR2 YSYEKL. Trimming removed 4 bases from V and 5 bases from J; junction bases left unmatched: 6. This TCR was sampled from a man between 65 and 85 years old with active or convalescent COVID-19. The sample taken for sequencing was peripheral blood. The J gene is TRBJ2-1, the V gene TRBV4-1, with 12 bases fitting TRBD2. CDR3 sequence reads: CASSPRTSGDNNEQFF. DNA of the CDR3: TGCGCCAGCAGCCCTAGGACTAGCGGGGATAACAATGAGCAGTTCTTC.